This T cell receptor beta chain is from a study of graft-versus-host responses after intestinal transplantation. Study summary: Multivisceral, liver-intestinal, or isolated intestinal grafts went to recipients. Every one of the recipients received anti-thymocyte globulin induction and afterwards took tacrolimus and steroids for 3 to 4 years.

To note about this clone: Antigen specificity is unknown.

Study conclusions and caveats: Detected in recipient marrow were GvH clones, some of which were first observed in ileum or blood. There was an association between peak levels of circulating GvH clones and early post-transplant HvG declines.

The protocol was immunoSEQ multiplex PCR, while the TCRdb copy is restricted to in-frame clones and leaves out a portion. The table lists 25,000 or so clones, roughly 82% of them singletons. Germline values: CDR1 MGHRA, CDR2 YSYEKL. Losses at the gene ends were 2 bases for V and 4 bases for J; bases not matched to a gene: 16. This CDR3 contains 18 residues. The TCR was taken from a human donor who received an intestinal transplant. The chain recombines TRBV4-1 with TRBJ2-7, with 8 bases lining up with TRBD2. This material consisted of unstimulated CD4+ T cells sorted from spleen or lymph node cells, taken before intestinal transplant. CDR3 loop: CASSQYLRTSRRAYEQYF. Here the CDR3 DNA reads TGCGCCAGCAGCCAATACCTAAGGACTAGCAGGAGGGCGTACGAGCAGTACTTC.